The entry that follows covers one T cell receptor beta chain sequence. Germline values: CDR1 LNHNV, CDR2 YYDKDF (reference sequence). The ends were cut back, 3 bases at V and 0 bases at J, with 12 bases in the middle. This CDR3 contains 17 residues. Unique molecular identifiers tagged the TCRbeta library. TCRdb fed the PCR reads into MiXCR, producing one record per CDR3 protein. The table includes about 230,000 distinct CDR3 sequences, 9.7% detected once. These data belong to a study of T-cell reconstitution after alpha-beta-depleted transplantation in children. The V call is TRBV15, the J call TRBJ2-6; TRBD1 might be the D (6 bases). The source was PBMCs from the stem cell graft donor, collected from the stem cell graft. This TCR derives from a human donor who donated a stem cell graft to a child with SCID. The CDR3: CATSSETGSSGANVLTF. CDR3 nucleotide sequence: TGTGCCACCAGCAGCGAAACAGGGAGCTCTGGGGCCAACGTCCTGACTTTC.